This TCR beta chain was recovered during a study of Graves' ophthalmopathy and Graves' hyperthyroidism. With a duration under 3 months, ophthalmopathy in the donors showed moderate-to-severe activity, CAS ≥3 and NOSPECS ≥4. This CDR3 spans 14 amino acids. The V and J ends lost 1 base and 8 bases respectively, with 11 bases between them. Germline loops: CDR1 MGHDK, CDR2 SYGVNS. Researchers took RNA transcripts and amplified TCR beta CDR3 regions from them. HTBI primers were employed in first-round RT-PCR, then a second-round multiplex PCR followed. MiXCR was run by TCRdb on the multiplex PCR reads, yielding one entry per CDR3 protein. The repertoire has some 750,000 distinct CDR3 sequences, roughly two fifths of them found once; the top ten carry about 40%.

The chain carries TRBV25-1 and TRBJ1-4, with D possibly matching TRBD1 (5 bases). The sequence derives from an adult man with Graves' ophthalmopathy. Sequenced input: peripheral blood. DNA of the CDR3: TGTGCCAGCAGTGAATGGCGGGGCGAAGAAAAACTGTTTTTT. Amino acids: CASSEWRGEEKLFF. The full variable domain, its missing parts supplied by reference TRBV25-1 and TRBJ1-4, is EADIYQTPRYLVIGTGKKITLECSQTMGHDKMYWYQQDPGMELHLIHYSYGVNSTEKGDLSSESTVSRIRTEHFPLTLESARPSHTSQYLCASSEWRGEEKLFFGSGTQLSVL.